This TCR beta chain stems from a study of cytomegalovirus exposure and HLA in healthy donors. Study observations and caveats: A later analysis linked a missense variant in DCLRE1C to the trimming of TCR beta V and J genes. Per a later analysis, under 20,000 TCR beta sequences showed association with HLA alleles at 0.05 false discovery rate. Previous analysis showed most TCR beta V segments were productive about 87% or about 30% of the time.

The PCR made use of 60 Vbeta and 13 Jbeta primers. Authors' data handling: A later analysis counted 65 million to 90 million unique TCR beta chains, 9.5 million to 12 million shared. The protocol was immunoSEQ multiplex PCR, while the TCRdb copy is restricted to in-frame clones and leaves out a portion. For V, J and clone size, that table is used; D and trimming come from the DNA. The sample consists of tens of thousands of clones, 65% to 90% of them appearing once. Germline CDR1 is SGHTA and CDR2 is FQGNSA. V lost 4 bases and J 3 bases, leaving 17 bases between the germline ends. The CDR3 is 16 residues long. Details on this clone: Antigen: not known.

This rearrangement joins TRBV7-2 to TRBJ2-3; perhaps TRBD2 as D (7 bases). The sample consisted of PBMCs. This sequence originates from an older man in good health and CMV-seropositive. CDR3 sequence (DNA): TGTGCCAGCAGCTCCGTCGGCGGGGGCAATACAGATACGCAGTATTTT. Encoded protein: CASSSVGGGNTDTQYF.